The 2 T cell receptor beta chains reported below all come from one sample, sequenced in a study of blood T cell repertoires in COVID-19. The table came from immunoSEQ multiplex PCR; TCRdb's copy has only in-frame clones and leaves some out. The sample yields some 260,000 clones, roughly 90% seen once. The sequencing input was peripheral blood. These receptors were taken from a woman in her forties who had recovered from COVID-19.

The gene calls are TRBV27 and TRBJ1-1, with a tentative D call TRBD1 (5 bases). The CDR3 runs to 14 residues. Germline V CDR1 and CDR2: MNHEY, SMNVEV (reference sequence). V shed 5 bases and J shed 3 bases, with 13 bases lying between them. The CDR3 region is CASSRWTGDTEAFF. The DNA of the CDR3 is TGTGCCAGCAGTCGATGGACGGGGGACACTGAAGCTTTCTTT.

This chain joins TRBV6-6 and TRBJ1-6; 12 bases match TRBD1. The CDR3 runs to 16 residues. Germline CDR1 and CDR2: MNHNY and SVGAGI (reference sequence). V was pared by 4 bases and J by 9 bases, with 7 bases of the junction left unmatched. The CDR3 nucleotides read TGTGCCAGCAGTTTCGGGGACAGGGGGCCGGTTTCACCCCTCCACTTT. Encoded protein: CASSFGDRGPVSPLHF.